These 17 T cell receptor beta chains were all obtained from the same sample, sequenced in a study of blood T cell repertoires in COVID-19. The assay was immunoSEQ multiplex PCR, and TCRdb's table has in-frame clones only and misses some. The data hold 400,000 or so clones, with about 88% observed a single time. Material: peripheral blood. All receptors derive from a human donor in a cohort sampled during active COVID-19.

This CDR3 reads CASSLIQDEAFF. CDR3 bases: TGTGCCAGCAGCTTGATCCAGGATGAAGCTTTCTTT. The V and J genes are TRBV5-4 and TRBJ1-1, with D unclear. Germline loops: CDR1 SGHNT, CDR2 YYREEE (reference sequence). The CDR3 spans 12 residues. V was clipped by 1 base and J by 7 bases, with 8 bases between them.

This chain joins TRBV14 and TRBJ2-3; unclear D gene. V was clipped by 0 bases and J by 7 bases, with 17 bases between them. CDR3 length equals 16 residues. Germline-derived CDR1 and CDR2 are SGHDN and FVKESK. CDR3 amino acids: CASSQDPDSRAHTQYF. In nucleotides, the CDR3 is TGTGCCAGCAGCCAAGATCCCGACTCCCGCGCGCATACGCAGTATTTT.

In regard to this clone: At one boundary the junction diverges from the germline segment, which might be a read error. The chain employs TRBV30 and TRBJ1-2, with TRBD1 matching 8 bases. The CDR3 runs to 11 residues. Germline V gene data show CDR1 as GTSNPN and CDR2 as SVGIG (reference sequence). CDR3 amino acids: CAWSAMDREAF. For the CDR3, the DNA is TGTGCCTGGAGCGCGATGGACAGGGAGGCCTTC.

CDR3 DNA: TGTGCCAGCAGCCTTGCGCATGAGACCCAGTACTTC. Its protein is CASSLAHETQYF. The chain is built from TRBV3-1 (or the pseudogene TRBV3-2) and TRBJ2-5; D unclear. Trimming took off 4 bases at V and 5 bases at J, with 8 bases between the two ends. CDR3 length equals 12 residues. The germline V gene has CDR1 LGHDT and CDR2 YNNKEL (reference sequence).

The chain carries TRBV19 and TRBJ1-2; D is undetermined. Deletions cut 3 bases from V and 6 bases from J, with 8 bases between. Germline-derived CDR1 and CDR2 are LNHDA and SQIVND (reference sequence). This CDR3 region has 12 residues. CDR3 DNA: TGTGCCAGTAGTATGTTCGGGGATGGCTACACCTTC. Translation gives CASSMFGDGYTF.

The chain links TRBV7-3 to TRBJ1-5; D is uncertain. This CDR3 is built from 14 residues. Germline CDR1 and CDR2: SGHTA and FQGTGA. Trimming cost V 2 bases and J 4 bases, with 9 bases left between them. The CDR3 spells CASSLGLTNQPQHF. CDR3 in DNA: TGTGCCAGCAGCTTAGGGCTTACTAATCAGCCCCAGCATTTT.

V is TRBV11-3 and J is TRBJ2-2, with 7 bases aligning to TRBD2. Germline V lookup: CDR1 SGHNT, CDR2 YENEEA. The CDR3 runs 17 residues. The junction had 8 bases not matched to a gene; V was cut back by 3 bases and J by 1 base. CDR3 region: CASSLETSGENTGELFF. CDR3 bases: TGTGCCAGCAGCTTGGAAACGAGCGGGGAGAACACCGGGGAGCTGTTTTTT.

The chain couples TRBV4-1 to TRBJ1-4; no clear D gene. V lost 4 bases and J lost 4, with 13 bases in between. Germline assignment: CDR1 MGHRA and CDR2 YSYEKL. The CDR3 has 15 residues. CDR3 loop: CASSPFGISNEKLFF. The CDR3 nucleotides are TGCGCCAGCAGCCCGTTCGGGATAAGTAATGAAAAACTGTTTTTT.

This clone appeared a single time. CDR3 nucleotide sequence: TGTGCCATCCAGATCGCGGGGGCGAGGGGCACAGATACGCAGTATTTT. Encoded protein: CAIQIAGARGTDTQYF. This chain connects TRBV10-3 to TRBJ2-3; weak D call: TRBD2 (7 bases). V was clipped by 8 bases and J by 1 base, with 19 bases between them. The germline gives CDR1 ENHRY, CDR2 SYGVKD. The CDR3 extends over 16 amino acids.

The chain is built from TRBV29-1 and TRBJ1-1, with D perhaps matching TRBD1 (5 bases). The CDR3 loop spans 12 amino acids. V lost 7 bases and J 8 bases, leaving 17 bases between the germline ends. Looked up from germline, CDR1 is SQVTM and CDR2 is ANQGSEA. CDR3 sequence reads: CSGSMTRDEAFF. The CDR3 DNA reads as TGCAGCGGGTCCATGACTAGGGACGAAGCTTTCTTT.

V usage is TRBV29-1 and J usage is TRBJ2-1; 13 nucleotides match TRBD2. The CDR3 is 14 amino acids. Trimming took 2 bases from V and 8 from J; bases not matched to a gene: 3. Germline V gives CDR1 SQVTM, CDR2 ANQGSEA. CDR3 DNA sequence: TGCAGCGTTGAAAGTGGGACTAGCGGGGATGAGCAGTTCTTC. Its protein is CSVESGTSGDEQFF.

V is TRBV30 and J is TRBJ1-4; possibly TRBD1 for D (5 bases). Trimming left V 8 bases short and J 1 base short, with 8 bases between. The CDR3 has 12 amino acids. Germline loops: CDR1 GTSNPN, CDR2 SVGIG (reference sequence). CDR3 sequence reads: CAGGVTNEKLFF. CDR3 coding DNA: TGTGCCGGAGGGGTAACTAATGAAAAACTGTTTTTT.

The rearrangement links TRBV15 to TRBJ1-4, with a possible D match to TRBD1 (5 bases). The V end lost 1 base, the J end lost 6 bases, and 15 bases lay between the germline ends. CDR3 length: 16 residues. Germline V gene lookup returns CDR1 LNHNV and CDR2 YYDKDF (reference sequence). CDR3 sequence: CATSRAKTAGDEKLFF. In DNA form, the CDR3 reads TGTGCCACCAGCAGAGCCAAGACAGCGGGGGATGAAAAACTGTTTTTT.

The J gene is TRBJ2-6, the V gene TRBV30; TRBD1 aligns across 8 bases. The junction had 7 bases not matched to a gene; V was cut back by 5 bases and J by 1 base. Germline lookup yields CDR1 GTSNPN and CDR2 SVGIG (reference sequence). There are 16 residues in the CDR3. CDR3 protein: CAWHQGATSGANVLTF. The CDR3 bases are TGTGCCTGGCATCAGGGGGCAACTTCTGGGGCCAACGTCCTGACTTTC.

This chain uses TRBV27 with TRBJ2-1; 7 positions agree with TRBD2. This CDR3 has 12 amino acids. Germline CDR1 and CDR2: MNHEY and SMNVEV (reference sequence). After removal of 6 bases from V and 8 bases from J, the junction contained 4 bases not matched to a gene. The CDR3 DNA sequence: TGTGCCAGCAGGACTAGCATCCATGAGCAGTTCTTC. This translates into CASRTSIHEQFF.

The rearrangement links TRBV7-8 to TRBJ1-5; 7 nucleotides line up with TRBD1. Looked up from germline, CDR1 is SGHVS and CDR2 is FQNEAQ. There are 15 residues in the CDR3. V was clipped by 4 bases and J by 9 bases; unmatched bases: 12. This CDR3 reads CASSSSTGQTRPQHF. CDR3 nucleotide sequence: TGTGCCAGCAGCTCCTCGACAGGGCAGACACGGCCCCAGCATTTT.

This clone was observed once. This chain joins TRBV7-3 and TRBJ2-3, with D unclear. Trimming shortened V by 1 base and J by 4 bases, and 9 bases separated the two germline ends. The germline V gene encodes CDR1 SGHTA and CDR2 FQGTGA. This CDR3 region has 14 residues. The CDR3 spells CASSLSPVSDTQYF. The CDR3, as DNA: TGTGCCAGCAGCTTAAGTCCAGTCTCAGATACGCAGTATTTT.